This T cell receptor beta chain was sequenced for a study of blood T cells in healthy people across ages. General observations from the study: TCR beta diversity per million T cells fell roughly linearly with age.

For the second PCR, which ran for about 7 to 11 cycles, a sample-barcoded 5' primer and a J-beta primer mix were used. Every sample returned 2.5 million or more CDR3-containing paired-end reads. TCRdb ran MiXCR on the 5' RACE reads and lists one entry per CDR3 protein. The sample has roughly 800,000 distinct CDR3 sequences; over 45% are singletons. Germline V gives CDR1 MGHRA, CDR2 YSYEKL. The CDR3 extends over 17 amino acids. Trimming removed 4 bases at V and 5 bases at J, with 23 bases between. This clonotype has only a few counts. Its cognate antigen is unknown. The origin of this receptor is a man aged 30-40 years in good health. The chain joins TRBV4-1 to TRBJ1-2, with D perhaps TRBD1 (5 bases). The sequenced sample consisted of blood. CDR3 loop: CASSPQVGQTGPYGYTF. CDR3 coding DNA: TGCGCCAGCAGCCCTCAGGTCGGACAAACTGGACCATATGGCTACACCTTC.